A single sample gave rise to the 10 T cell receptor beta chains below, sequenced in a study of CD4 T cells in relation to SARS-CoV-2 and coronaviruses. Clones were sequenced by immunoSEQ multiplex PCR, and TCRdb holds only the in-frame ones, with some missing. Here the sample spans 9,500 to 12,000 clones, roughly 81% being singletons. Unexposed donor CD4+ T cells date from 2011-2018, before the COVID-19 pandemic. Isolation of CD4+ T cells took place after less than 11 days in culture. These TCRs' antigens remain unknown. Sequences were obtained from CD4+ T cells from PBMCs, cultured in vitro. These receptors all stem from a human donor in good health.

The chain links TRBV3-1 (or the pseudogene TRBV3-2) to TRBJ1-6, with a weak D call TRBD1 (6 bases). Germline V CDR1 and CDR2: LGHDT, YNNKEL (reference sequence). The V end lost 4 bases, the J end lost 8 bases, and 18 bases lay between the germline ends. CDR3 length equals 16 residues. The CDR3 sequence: CASSLLRAGADSPLHF. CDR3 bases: TGTGCCAGCAGCCTCTTGCGGGCGGGGGCTGATTCACCCCTCCACTTT.

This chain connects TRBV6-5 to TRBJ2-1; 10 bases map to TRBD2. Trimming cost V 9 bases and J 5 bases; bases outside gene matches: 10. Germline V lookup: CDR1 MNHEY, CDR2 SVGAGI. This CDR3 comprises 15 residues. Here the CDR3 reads CASFRASGSHNEQFF. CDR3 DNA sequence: TGTGCCAGTTTTAGGGCTAGCGGGAGCCACAATGAGCAGTTCTTC.

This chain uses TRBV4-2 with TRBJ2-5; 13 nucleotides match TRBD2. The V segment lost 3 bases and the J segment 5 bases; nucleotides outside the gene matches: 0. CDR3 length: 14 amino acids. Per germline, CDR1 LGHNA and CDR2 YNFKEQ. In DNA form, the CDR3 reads TGTGCCAGCAGCCAGACTAGCGGGGGGGAGACCCAGTACTTC. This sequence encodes CASSQTSGGETQYF.

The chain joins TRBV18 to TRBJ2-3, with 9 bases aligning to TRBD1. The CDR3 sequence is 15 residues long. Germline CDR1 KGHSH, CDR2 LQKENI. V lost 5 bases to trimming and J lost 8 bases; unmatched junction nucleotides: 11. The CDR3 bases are TGTGCCAGCTCAACGGGACAGGGAGCAATCGGTACGCAGTATTTT. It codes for CASSTGQGAIGTQYF.

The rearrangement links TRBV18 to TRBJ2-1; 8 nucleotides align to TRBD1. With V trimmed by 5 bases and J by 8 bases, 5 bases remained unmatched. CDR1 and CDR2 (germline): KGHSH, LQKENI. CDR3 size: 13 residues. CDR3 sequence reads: CASSSTGDHEQFF. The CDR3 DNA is TGTGCCAGCTCATCGACAGGGGATCATGAGCAGTTCTTC.

The CDR3 DNA reads as TGCAGCGCCCGGACAGGGTCGGGGGATGAGCAGTTCTTC. Its protein product is CSARTGSGDEQFF. The V call is TRBV29-1, the J call TRBJ2-1; 8 bases line up with TRBD1. The ends lost 7 bases at V and 8 bases at J; junction bases unmatched: 10. CDR3 length: 13 residues. Germline CDR1 is SQVTM and CDR2 is ANQGSEA.

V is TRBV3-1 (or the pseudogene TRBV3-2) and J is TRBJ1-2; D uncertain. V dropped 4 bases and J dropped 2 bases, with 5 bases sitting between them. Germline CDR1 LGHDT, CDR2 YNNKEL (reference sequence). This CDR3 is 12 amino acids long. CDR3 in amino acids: CASSLENYGYTF. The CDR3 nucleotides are TGTGCCAGCAGCCTGGAGAACTATGGCTACACCTTC.

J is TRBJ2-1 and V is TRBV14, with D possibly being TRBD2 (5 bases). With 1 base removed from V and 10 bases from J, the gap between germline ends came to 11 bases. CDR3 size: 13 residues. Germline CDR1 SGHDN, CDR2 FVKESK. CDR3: CASSQGLRLEQFF. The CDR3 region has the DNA TGTGCCAGCAGCCAAGGACTCAGACTAGAGCAGTTCTTC.

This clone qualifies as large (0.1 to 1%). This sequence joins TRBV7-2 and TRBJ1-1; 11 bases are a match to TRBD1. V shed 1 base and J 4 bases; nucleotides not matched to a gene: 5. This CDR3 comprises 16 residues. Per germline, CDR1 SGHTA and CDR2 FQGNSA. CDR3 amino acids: CASSLVGQGAGTEAFF. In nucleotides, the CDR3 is TGTGCCAGCAGCTTAGTTGGACAGGGGGCGGGCACTGAAGCTTTCTTT.

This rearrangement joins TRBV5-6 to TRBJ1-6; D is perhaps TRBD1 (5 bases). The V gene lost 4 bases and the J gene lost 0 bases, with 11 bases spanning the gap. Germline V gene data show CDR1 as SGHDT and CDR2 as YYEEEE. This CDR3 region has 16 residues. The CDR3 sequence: CASSPGTSSYNSPLHF. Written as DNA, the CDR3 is TGTGCCAGCAGCCCCGGGACGAGCTCCTATAATTCACCCCTCCACTTT.